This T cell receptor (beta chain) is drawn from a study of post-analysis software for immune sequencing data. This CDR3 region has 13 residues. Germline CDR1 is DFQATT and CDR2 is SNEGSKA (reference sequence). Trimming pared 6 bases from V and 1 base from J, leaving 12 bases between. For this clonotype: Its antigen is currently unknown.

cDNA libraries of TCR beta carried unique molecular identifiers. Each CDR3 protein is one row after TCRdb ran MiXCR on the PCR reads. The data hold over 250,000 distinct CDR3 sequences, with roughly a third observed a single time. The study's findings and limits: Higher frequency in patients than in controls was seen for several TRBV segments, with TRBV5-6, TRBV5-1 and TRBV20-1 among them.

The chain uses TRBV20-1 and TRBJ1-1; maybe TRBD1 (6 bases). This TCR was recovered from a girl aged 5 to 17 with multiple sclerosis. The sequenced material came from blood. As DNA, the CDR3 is TGCAGTGCCAACGACAGGACGAACACTGAAGCTTTCTTT. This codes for CSANDRTNTEAFF.